Sequencing of this T cell receptor (beta chain) was carried out in a study of OX40 agonist ivuxolimab in advanced cancers. Study in general: In this trial design, patients received ivuxolimab intravenously at 0.01 to 10 mg/kg every 2 weeks.

After removal of 4 bases from V and 9 bases from J, the junction contained 8 bases not matched to a gene. CDR3 size: 14 residues. Germline lookup yields CDR1 SGHDN and CDR2 FVKESK. Data came from immunoSEQ multiplex PCR; TCRdb stores just in-frame clones and leaves some out. Altogether roughly 69,000 clones are present, roughly nine tenths being singletons, with the ten largest covering approximately 5.2%. The material sequenced was CD4+ or CD8+ T cells sorted from blood, taken in a trial of the OX40 agonist ivuxolimab. J is TRBJ2-1 and V is TRBV14; 8 nucleotides match TRBD1. This TCR derives from an adult with an advanced solid tumor such as melanoma, head and neck, liver or kidney cancer. In DNA, the CDR3 is TGTGCCAGCAGCCCTCGACAGGGGACGGGTGAGCAGTTCTTC. This codes for CASSPRQGTGEQFF.